Sequencing of this T cell receptor (beta chain) was carried out in a study of T cell responses to AZD1222 COVID-19 vaccine. Germline V gives CDR1 LGHNA, CDR2 YSLEER. V dropped 5 bases and J dropped 6; count of bases not matched to a gene: 12. The CDR3 consists of 15 residues. Profiled with immunoSEQ multiplex PCR; TCRdb holds only in-frame clones, not every one. The sample holds around 150,000 clones, around 93% seen once. Sequenced material: peripheral blood, taken on day 0 of AZD1222 vaccination. This chain joins TRBV4-3 and TRBJ2-7; 8 bases fit TRBD1. The sequence came from an adult in good health. The CDR3 nucleotides read TGCGCCAGCAGCTCGGACAGGGTACCCCCCCGCGAGCAGTACTTC. Residues: CASSSDRVPPREQYF.